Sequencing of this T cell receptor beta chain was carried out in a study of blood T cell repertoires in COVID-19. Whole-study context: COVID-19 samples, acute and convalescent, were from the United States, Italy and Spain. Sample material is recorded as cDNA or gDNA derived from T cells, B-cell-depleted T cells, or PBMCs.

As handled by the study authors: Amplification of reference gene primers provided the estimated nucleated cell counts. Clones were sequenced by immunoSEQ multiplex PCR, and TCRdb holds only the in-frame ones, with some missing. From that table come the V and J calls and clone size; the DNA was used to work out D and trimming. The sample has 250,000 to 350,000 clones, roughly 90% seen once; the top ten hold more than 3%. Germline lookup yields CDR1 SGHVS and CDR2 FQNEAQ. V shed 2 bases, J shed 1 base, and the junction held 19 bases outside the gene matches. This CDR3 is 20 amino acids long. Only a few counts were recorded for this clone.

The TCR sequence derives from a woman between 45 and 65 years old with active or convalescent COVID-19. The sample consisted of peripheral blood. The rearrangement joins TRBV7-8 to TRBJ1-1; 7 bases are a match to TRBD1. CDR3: CASSLPSRPKQGIANTEAFF. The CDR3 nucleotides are TGTGCCAGCAGCTTACCAAGTCGACCAAAACAGGGGATAGCGAACACTGAAGCTTTCTTT.